This TCR beta chain comes out of a study of breast tumors, draining lymph nodes, adjacent tissues. Trimming removed 1 base from V and 8 bases from J; junction bases left unmatched: 3. This CDR3 region has 15 residues. Germline lookup yields CDR1 KGHSH and CDR2 LQKENI. This clonotype has more than one count but fewer than ten. The lymph nodes were axillary draining lymph nodes from breast cancer patients. TCRdb analysed the multiplex PCR reads with MiXCR anew, one entry per CDR3 protein. This table has more than 100,000 distinct CDR3 sequences, approximately 20% appearing once. This TCR was sampled from a female donor with breast cancer. Some clones in this sample may be carry-over from other donors' samples. The sample comprised axillary lymph node tissue. The genes are TRBV18 and TRBJ2-3; the match to TRBD2 covers 13 bases. In DNA, the CDR3 is TGTGCCAGCTCACCACAGCGGACTAGCGGGAGTACGCAGTATTTT. Protein product: CASSPQRTSGSTQYF. The whole variable domain, filled in from reference TRBV18 and TRBJ2-3, reads NAGVMQNPRHLVRRRGQEARLRCSPMKGHSHVYWYRQLPEEGLKFMVYLQKENIIDESGMPKERFSAEFPKEGPSILRIQQVVRGDSAAYFCASSPQRTSGSTQYFGPGTRLTVL.